This T cell receptor beta chain came from a study of OX40 agonist ivuxolimab in advanced cancers. This clone has more than one count but fewer than ten. Its specificity is not known. Trimming at V came to 6 bases and at J to 2 bases, leaving 11 bases not matched to a gene. The CDR3 runs 15 residues. Germline assignment: CDR1 SQVTM and CDR2 ANQGSEA. The protocol was immunoSEQ multiplex PCR, while the TCRdb copy is restricted to in-frame clones and leaves out a portion. This table holds approximately 70,000 clones, 85% found once. Broader study findings: CD4+ and CD8+ blood T cells expanded clonally by week 6 at 0.1 to 3.0 mg/kg. Researchers did not determine the expanded peripheral T cells' antigen specificity.

Sequencing used CD4+ or CD8+ T cells sorted from blood, obtained in a trial of the OX40 agonist ivuxolimab. This sequence joins TRBV29-1 and TRBJ1-1; 8 positions match TRBD1. The source of this sequence is an adult with an advanced solid tumor such as melanoma, head and neck, liver or kidney cancer. The CDR3: CSVPGGGKVNTEAFF. DNA of the CDR3: TGCAGCGTGCCAGGGGGCGGAAAAGTTAACACTGAAGCTTTCTTT.